Presented here are 32 T cell receptor beta chains from one specimen sequenced in a study of OX40 agonist ivuxolimab in advanced cancers. Profiled with immunoSEQ multiplex PCR; TCRdb holds only in-frame clones, not every one. The sample records roughly 74,000 clones, approximately 88% being singletons. This sample comprised CD4+ or CD8+ T cells sorted from blood, obtained in a trial of the OX40 agonist ivuxolimab. The receptors originated from an adult with an advanced solid tumor such as melanoma, head and neck, liver or kidney cancer.

The chain joins TRBV4-1 to TRBJ1-4; 8 bases agree with TRBD1. Unmatched junction bases numbered 4, after V lost 5 bases and J lost 8 bases. Germline values: CDR1 MGHRA, CDR2 YSYEKL. The CDR3 contains 13 residues. The chain's CDR3 is CASSSRQGEKLFF. CDR3 nucleotide sequence: TGCGCCAGCAGCTCTCGACAGGGGGAAAAACTGTTTTTT.

The chain couples TRBV6-1 to TRBJ2-2; either TRBD1 or TRBD2 may fit D (6 bases each). CDR3 length: 16 amino acids. V was clipped by 4 bases and J by 3 bases, with 15 bases between them. Looked up from germline, CDR1 is MNHNS and CDR2 is SASEGT. The CDR3 is CASSGLSGGHTGELFF. In DNA form, the CDR3 reads TGTGCCAGCAGTGGTCTGTCCGGGGGCCACACCGGGGAGCTGTTTTTT.

The chain has TRBV28 and TRBJ2-4, with D unclear. V lost 4 bases, J lost 9 bases, and 16 bases lay in between. Germline lookup yields CDR1 MDHEN and CDR2 SYDVKM. The CDR3 covers 14 residues. The DNA of the CDR3 is TGTGCCAGCAGTTCGGCGGTCCGTCATTTCATTCAGTACTTC. Amino acids: CASSSAVRHFIQYF.

The chain is built from TRBV7-9 and TRBJ2-1, with TRBD1 as a possible D gene (5 bases). The V end was cut by 5 bases, the J end by 1 base, with 15 bases between. This CDR3 comprises 16 residues. The germline V gene has CDR1 SEHNR and CDR2 FQNEAQ (reference sequence). The CDR3 bases are TGTGCCAGCAGCCACCTAGGGGTCGGGTCCTACAATGAGCAGTTCTTC. This translates into CASSHLGVGSYNEQFF.

This clone was observed once. The V and J genes are TRBV7-2 and TRBJ2-7, with unresolved D. V was trimmed by 5 bases and J by 0 bases, leaving 14 bases between them. CDR3 size: 15 residues. CDR1 is SGHTA, CDR2 FQGNSA, per germline. The CDR3 here is CASSAPYGDSYEQYF. In nucleotides, the CDR3 is TGTGCCAGCAGCGCACCTTATGGGGACTCCTACGAGCAGTACTTC.

V is TRBV10-3 and J is TRBJ2-2; 10 bases fit TRBD1. Trimming removed 3 bases from V and 6 bases from J; junction bases left unmatched: 10. The length of the CDR3 is 17 residues. Germline loops: CDR1 ENHRY, CDR2 SYGVKD. As DNA, the CDR3 is TGTGCCATCAGTGACCCGTCCGGGACAGGGGTCGCCGGGGAGCTGTTTTTT. It codes for CAISDPSGTGVAGELFF.

The V gene is TRBV18, the J gene TRBJ1-1; unclear D gene. Trimming left V 3 bases short and J 1 base short, with 9 bases between. The germline gives CDR1 KGHSH, CDR2 LQKENI. The CDR3 is made up of 14 amino acids. CDR3 residues: CASSPGSSNTEAFF. The CDR3, as DNA: TGTGCCAGCTCACCGGGCAGTTCGAACACTGAAGCTTTCTTT.

The V and J genes are TRBV25-1 and TRBJ2-1; 8 bases are a match to TRBD1. This CDR3 comprises 14 residues. Germline CDR1 and CDR2: MGHDK and SYGVNS. The V and J ends lost 3 bases and 6 bases, in that order; junction bases with no gene match: 4. CDR3 in amino acids: CASSEDRASNEQFF. For the CDR3, the DNA is TGTGCCAGCAGTGAGGACAGGGCGTCCAATGAGCAGTTCTTC.

This rearrangement joins TRBV5-1 to TRBJ1-3, with 7 bases that match TRBD1. Germline V gene data show CDR1 as SGHRS and CDR2 as YFSETQ. The CDR3 totals 15 residues. The ends lost 0 bases at V and 0 bases at J; junction bases unmatched: 0. The CDR3 sequence: CASSLAGGSGNTIYF. The CDR3 nucleotides are TGCGCCAGCAGCTTGGCAGGGGGCTCTGGAAACACCATATATTTT.

This clone has just one count. The J gene is TRBJ2-5, the V gene TRBV29-1; 9 nucleotides agree with TRBD2. V lost 4 bases and J lost 7; bases outside the gene matches: 13. Germline CDR1 reads SQVTM; CDR2 reads ANQGSEA. This CDR3 region has 15 residues. The CDR3, as DNA: TGCAGCGTTGCGCCGGGGACTAGCTCGACAGGGACCCAGTACTTC. Encoded protein: CSVAPGTSSTGTQYF.

The CDR3 loop reads CASKLAGTQYF. The CDR3 DNA reads TGTGCCAGCAAACTAGCGGGGACCCAGTACTTC. The chain employs TRBV6-1 and TRBJ2-5; 9 nucleotides line up with TRBD2. The CDR3 extends over 11 amino acids. Germline V gene sequence: CDR1 MNHNS, CDR2 SASEGT. J lost 7 bases, V lost 7 bases, and 1 base had no gene match.

This clone was counted ten times or more. V usage is TRBV4-1 and J usage is TRBJ1-2; 7 bases are a match to TRBD1. CDR3 length: 14 amino acids. Germline lookup yields CDR1 MGHRA and CDR2 YSYEKL. The V segment lost 8 bases and the J segment 3 bases; nucleotides outside the gene matches: 9. CDR3 amino acids: CASPDGRGDYGYTF. CDR3 coding DNA: TGCGCCAGCCCGGATGGCAGGGGGGACTATGGCTACACCTTC.

V gene TRBV27 combines with J gene TRBJ1-6; TRBD1 might be the D (6 bases). Germline V gene sequence: CDR1 MNHEY, CDR2 SMNVEV (reference sequence). This CDR3 spans 15 amino acids. The ends were cut back, 3 bases at V and 5 bases at J, with 11 bases in the middle. CDR3 amino acids: CASSFAGVNNSPLHF. As DNA, the CDR3 is TGTGCCAGCAGTTTCGCAGGGGTTAATAATTCACCCCTCCACTTT.

The rearrangement links TRBV5-4 to TRBJ2-5; D remains ambiguous. Germline CDR1 SGHNT, CDR2 YYREEE (reference sequence). V lost 4 bases and J 0 bases, leaving 7 bases between the germline ends. The CDR3 length is 13 residues. The CDR3 DNA reads as TGTGCCAGCAGCCTCGTGGACCAAGAGACCCAGTACTTC. It yields the protein CASSLVDQETQYF. Combining the CDR3 with reference TRBV5-4 and TRBJ2-5 gives the whole variable domain ETGVTQSPTHLIKTRGQQVTLRCSSQSGHNTVSWYQQALGQGPQFIFQYYREEENGRGNFPPRFSGLQFPNYSSELNVNALELDDSALYLCASSLVDQETQYFGPGTRLLVL.

This chain uses TRBV7-9 with TRBJ2-3; D gene uncertain. Germline V gene data show CDR1 as SEHNR and CDR2 as FQNEAQ (reference sequence). This CDR3 has 12 residues. V was pared by 5 bases and J by 2 bases, with 5 bases between. This chain's CDR3 is CASSPHTDTQYF. The CDR3 DNA is TGTGCCAGCAGCCCTCACACAGATACGCAGTATTTT.

The genes are TRBV7-9 and TRBJ1-3; 8 bases are shared with TRBD1. The V and J ends lost 8 bases and 2 bases, in that order; junction bases with no gene match: 2. In germline, CDR1 is SEHNR, CDR2 FQNEAQ (reference sequence). The CDR3 has 13 residues. CDR3 bases: TGTGCCAGCTCGACAGGGGCTGGAAACACCATATATTTT. Amino acids: CASSTGAGNTIYF. Supplemented by reference TRBV7-9 and TRBJ1-3, the full variable domain reads DTGVSQNPRHKITKRGQNVTFRCDPISEHNRLYWYRQTLGQGPEFLTYFQNEAQLEKSRLLSDRFSAERPKGSFSTLEIQRTEQGDSAMYLCASSTGAGNTIYFGEGSWLTVV.

The CDR3 nucleotides are TGTGCCAGCAGCGTAGGGACAGGGGCCAGGAACGAGCAGTACTTC. Encoded protein: CASSVGTGARNEQYF. The chain combines TRBV9 with TRBJ2-7, with 9 bases fitting TRBD1. V trimming: 0 bases; J trimming: 5 bases; junction bases outside the gene matches: 6. Germline V gene data show CDR1 as SGDLS and CDR2 as YYNGEE. There are 15 residues in the CDR3.

The gene calls are TRBV5-4 and TRBJ1-3; maybe TRBD1 (6 bases). Per the germline V gene, CDR1 is SGHNT and CDR2 is YYREEE (reference sequence). The CDR3 covers 14 residues. V was pared by 0 bases and J by 4 bases, with 8 bases between. This chain's CDR3 is CASSLGGPGNTIYF. CDR3 coding DNA: TGTGCCAGCAGCTTGGGGGGGCCCGGAAACACCATATATTTT.

This clone has more than one count but fewer than ten. Other DNA sequences in the sample encode the same CDR3. The J gene is TRBJ2-5, the V gene TRBV20-1; possible D gene TRBD2, 5 bases. The CDR3 is 11 residues long. Germline assignment: CDR1 DFQATT and CDR2 SNEGSKA (reference sequence). Trimming cost V 3 bases and J 5 bases, with 7 bases left between them. CDR3 in DNA: TGCAGTGCTAGTAGGGAGGAGACCCAGTACTTC. Protein sequence: CSASREETQYF.

This clone was found a few times. The chain joins TRBV28 to TRBJ1-2; D is perhaps TRBD1 (5 bases). The V end lost 6 bases, the J end lost 0 bases, and 11 bases lay between the germline ends. CDR1 is MDHEN and CDR2 is SYDVKM in the germline V gene. The CDR3 runs 14 residues. In DNA, the CDR3 is TGTGCCAGCAGGACAGTTCCAGCTAACTATGGCTACACCTTC. It yields the protein CASRTVPANYGYTF.

The rearrangement joins TRBV4-2 to TRBJ1-2, with TRBD1 as a possible D gene (5 bases). The V end was cut by 0 bases, the J end by 4 bases, with 12 bases between. The CDR3 length is 15 residues. Germline CDR1 is LGHNA and CDR2 is YNFKEQ. The CDR3 sequence: CASSQEVRQLYGYTF. CDR3 DNA sequence: TGTGCCAGCAGCCAAGAAGTGCGACAGCTCTATGGCTACACCTTC.

The sample holds one count of this clone. The chain uses TRBV19 and TRBJ2-1; 8 bases line up with TRBD2. The CDR3 contains 15 residues. Germline-derived CDR1 and CDR2 are LNHDA and SQIVND (reference sequence). The junction had 8 bases not matched to a gene; V was cut back by 4 bases and J by 6 bases. The DNA of the CDR3 is TGTGCCAGTAGTAGGGGACTCGGGAGGGTCAATGAGCAGTTCTTC. This translates into CASSRGLGRVNEQFF.

A single count supports this clone. V and J are TRBV7-2 and TRBJ2-3; maybe TRBD2 (6 bases). There are 14 residues in the CDR3. The germline CDR1 and CDR2 sequences are SGHTA and FQGNSA. Trimming took 3 bases from V and 2 from J, leaving 9 bases between them. Written as DNA, the CDR3 is TGTGCCAGCAGCTTCGGACTACCCACAGATACGCAGTATTTT. This sequence encodes CASSFGLPTDTQYF.

The chain's CDR3 is CSVASGGSTYEQYF. In DNA, the CDR3 is TGCAGCGTTGCGAGCGGGGGATCTACTTACGAGCAGTACTTC. This sequence joins TRBV29-1 and TRBJ2-7, with 8 positions matching TRBD2. This CDR3 region has 14 residues. CDR1 is SQVTM and CDR2 is ANQGSEA in the germline V gene. V lost 4 bases, J lost 4 bases, and 9 bases stayed unmatched.

The J gene is TRBJ2-3, the V gene TRBV2; 7 nucleotides line up with TRBD2. J gave up 3 bases and V 7 bases, and 16 bases lay outside the gene matches. Germline V gives CDR1 SNHLY, CDR2 FYNNEI. The CDR3 runs 17 residues. The CDR3 DNA sequence: TGTGCCAGCACCGGAGGGAGGGGAAGGGGAAGTACAGATACGCAGTATTTT. Translated, it gives CASTGGRGRGSTDTQYF.

V is TRBV7-8 and J is TRBJ1-6; tentatively, D is TRBD1 (6 bases). The length of the CDR3 is 17 residues. In germline, CDR1 is SGHVS, CDR2 FQNEAQ. Trimming removed 2 bases from V and 2 bases from J, with 13 bases in between. The CDR3 loop reads CASSLWGQIAYNSPLHF. The CDR3 region has the DNA TGTGCCAGCAGCTTATGGGGACAAATCGCCTATAATTCACCCCTCCACTTT.

This rearrangement joins TRBV6-1 to TRBJ2-2; D not resolved. Germline V gene sequence: CDR1 MNHNS, CDR2 SASEGT. This CDR3 comprises 14 residues. Trimming took 1 base from V and 7 from J, leaving 10 bases between them. CDR3 in amino acids: CASSEVIPGGELFF. In nucleotides, the CDR3 is TGTGCCAGCAGTGAAGTTATCCCCGGCGGGGAGCTGTTTTTT.

CDR3 nucleotides: TGTGCCAGCAGCCAGTTGGGACAGGAGATCTACACCTTC. Translation: CASSQLGQEIYTF. The gene calls are TRBV4-2 and TRBJ1-2; 8 bases are a match to TRBD1. The CDR3 runs 13 residues. J was trimmed by 10 bases and V by 3 bases; bases with no gene match: 7. Germline V gives CDR1 LGHNA, CDR2 YNFKEQ.

This rearrangement joins TRBV7-2 to TRBJ2-1; 7 nucleotides align to TRBD1. CDR1 is SGHTA, CDR2 FQGNSA, per germline. With 7 bases clipped from V and 5 bases from J, the junction kept 17 bases outside the gene matches. This CDR3 contains 17 residues. CDR3 sequence: CASNRTSATGKDNEQFF. The CDR3 nucleotides read TGTGCCAGCAACCGGACCTCCGCGACAGGGAAAGACAATGAGCAGTTCTTC.

The rearrangement uses TRBV7-9 and TRBJ2-5; 8 nucleotides match TRBD2. V lost 5 bases and J lost 1; bases outside the gene matches: 9. Germline V gene lookup returns CDR1 SEHNR and CDR2 FQNEAQ (reference sequence). The CDR3 length is 16 residues. CDR3 loop: CASSRRASGFQETQYF. The CDR3 DNA follows: TGTGCCAGCAGCCGAAGGGCTAGCGGGTTCCAAGAGACCCAGTACTTC. The full variable domain, in which reference TRBV7-9 and TRBJ2-5 provide the parts outside the CDR3, is DTGVSQNPRHKITKRGQNVTFRCDPISEHNRLYWYRQTLGQGPEFLTYFQNEAQLEKSRLLSDRFSAERPKGSFSTLEIQRTEQGDSAMYLCASSRRASGFQETQYFGPGTRLLVL.

V gene TRBV4-1 combines with J gene TRBJ2-3; 8 positions agree with TRBD2. This CDR3 has 17 amino acids. V lost 5 bases and J lost 2; bases outside the gene matches: 12. The germline V gene has CDR1 MGHRA and CDR2 YSYEKL. The CDR3 loop is CASSSRVAGSYTDTQYF. Here the CDR3 DNA reads TGCGCCAGCAGCTCCCGGGTAGCGGGGTCGTACACAGATACGCAGTATTTT.

The genes are TRBV6-5 and TRBJ2-1; 9 nucleotides align to TRBD1. The CDR3 length is 13 residues. After removal of 2 bases from V and 9 bases from J, the junction contained 2 bases not matched to a gene. Germline-derived CDR1 and CDR2 are MNHEY and SVGAGI. The CDR3 is CASSYGQGPEQFF. The DNA of the CDR3 is TGTGCCAGCAGTTACGGACAGGGGCCTGAGCAGTTCTTC.